This paragraph reports one T cell receptor (beta chain). Its target antigen remains unknown. Base qualities were left out, and no much larger clone turns up one base away. This sample was taken from a study of blood T cells in healthy people across ages (dated by TCRdb to 2014 to 2015). As for the study more broadly: Template switching captured roughly one uniquely barcoded TCR beta cDNA molecule per two T cells in model experiments. Using deep sequencing normalized with unique cDNA molecular identifiers, the study measured how TCR beta repertoire diversity changes with age. The donors were divided into four age groups: young (average around 15 years), middle-aged (about 41), aged (approximately 62) and long-lived (nearly 85). The study analyzed two additional independent replicas of 1 million unique cDNA reads from the same blood draw for two donors, one aged 18 to 30 and one aged 80 or older. To avoid experimental bias, donors of different ages were spread randomly across the sequencing lanes.

Library generation was performed with 5' RACE. Sequenced using an Illumina HiSeq 2500. A second PCR of roughly 6 to 12 cycles was run with a J-beta primer mix and a sample-barcoded 5' primer. A unique molecular identifier was introduced onto each TCR beta cDNA molecule by a template-switch 5' adaptor carrying 12 random nucleotides. Each sample yielded at least 3 million CDR3-containing paired-end reads. The Mint cDNA synthesis kit, primed by a TRBC-specific oligonucleotide, was used to synthesize first-strand cDNA from all RNA. All cDNA was treated with uracil-DNA glycosylase and then went through a first 18-cycle PCR with the universal primers M1SS and BC2_uni_R. The paper's processing steps were these. For normalization, 1 million high-quality reads, each with a distinct molecular identifier, were randomly selected from each sample. Instead of being binned into consensus sequences, reads with shared molecular identifiers were discarded. MiTCR, set to a Q25 quality threshold and the strictest error-elimination algorithm, was used for CDR3 identification, clonotype clustering and error correction. A nonparametric unseen species model with Euler transformation was used to estimate a lower bound on total TCR beta diversity. The raw public data were reprocessed by TCRdb itself: fastp quality trimming at Q25, MiXCR clonotype calling, in-frame beta chains only. When rows share a CDR3 protein, they turn into one entry using the most common DNA and genes. The V and J calls were not made by the authors but by TCRdb's processing. This sample is represented by around 1.5 million distinct CDR3 sequences; about 43% of them were singletons. Roughly 8.2% of the sample rests with the top ten.

Systemically healthy Caucasian individuals from Russia, 39 in total and aged about 6 to 90 years, were included as donors. Around 9.9 milliliters of peripheral blood were collected from each donor into EDTA-treated Vacutainer tubes. Ficoll-Paque density-gradient centrifugation was used to isolate PBMCs, with at least 7 million per sample. Trizol reagent was used to extract total RNA from PBMCs, with at least 6 micrograms per sample. For every donor, flow cytometry on a PBMC aliquot measured the percentage of naive CD45RAhigh/CD27high T cells. V is cut by 3 bases and J by 3 bases, and the space between the germline ends is 12 bases. The CDR3 runs 14 residues from the cysteine to the phenylalanine. Of the read, only the CDR3 DNA is kept; its 42 bases are in frame from base 1. Taken from the germline V gene, the CDR1 and CDR2 loops are SNHLY and FYNNEI. Overall study outcomes, separate from this receptor: As age increased, observed TCR beta diversity per million T cells dropped in a roughly linear way, and a significant reduction was already evident by age 40. Donor CMV infection status was unknown, potentially confounding age-related changes in expanded clonotypes. Bulk unsorted PBMC profiling prevented conclusive comparison of naive and antigen-experienced compartments. A strong correlation was found between observed TCR beta diversity and the percentage of naive T cells measured by flow cytometry. Compared with the aged group, more naive CD4+ T cells, fewer expanded clones and increased TCR diversity were shown by the long-lived group, suggesting age selection. Total diversity estimates from one million sequenced T cells were considered lower bounds and underestimates.

The sequence was collected from a woman younger than 35 in good health. In this chain, TRBV2 is recombined with TRBJ2-7; TRBD2 might be the D gene, on 5 matching bases. The sample was blood. The CDR3 protein: CASSDGGLSYEQYF. The base sequence is TGTGCCAGCAGTGATGGCGGACTTAGCTACGAGCAGTACTTC.